These T cell receptor beta chains were read from a single sample in a study of CD8+ T cells in alopecia areata. Repertoires were generated with immunoSEQ multiplex PCR, while TCRdb's copy carries only in-frame clones and drops some. The table shows around 100,000 clones, with 55% occurring only once. The sequenced sample consisted of CD4+ T cells sorted from blood. These receptors were collected from a human donor in good health. Each CDR3 is given with its conserved first and last residue. The D gene is left open where the match is weak. Some rows have no size entry. The others give once, few or many, or a class for an expanded clone.

v_call	clone_size	j_call	d_call	cdr3_aa	cdr3_nt
TRBV29-1	NA	TRBJ1-2	NA	CSVEDPGQEAYGYTF	TGCAGCGTTGAAGATCCGGGGCAGGAGGCCTATGGCTACACCTTC
TRBV4-2	NA	TRBJ2-3	TRBD2	CASSQILAGVTDTQYF	TGTGCCAGCAGCCAAATCCTAGCGGGGGTAACAGATACGCAGTATTTT
TRBV4-3	NA	TRBJ1-1	NA	CASSHGGKNTEAFF	TGCGCCAGCAGCCATGGGGGTAAGAACACTGAAGCTTTCTTT
TRBV14	NA	TRBJ2-3	NA	CASSQQRARADTQYF	TGTGCCAGCAGCCAACAGAGGGCGAGGGCAGATACGCAGTATTTT
TRBV5-1	NA	TRBJ2-1	TRBD2	CASGSGGASNEQFF	TGCGCCAGCGGGAGCGGGGGGGCTAGTAATGAGCAGTTCTTC
TRBV4-3	NA	TRBJ2-1	NA	CASSQDLGSPEQFF	TGCGCCAGCAGCCAAGATCTCGGCAGCCCTGAGCAGTTCTTC
TRBV29-1	NA	TRBJ2-1	TRBD2	CSVVLAGGGYNEQFF	TGCAGCGTTGTACTAGCGGGGGGAGGCTACAATGAGCAGTTCTTC
TRBV27	NA	TRBJ2-4	TRBD1	CASSIDRGRGNIQYF	TGTGCCAGCAGTATCGACAGGGGTCGTGGAAACATTCAGTACTTC
TRBV5-1	NA	TRBJ1-2	NA	CASSLAWGARGYTF	TGCGCCAGCAGCTTGGCGTGGGGGGCGCGTGGCTACACCTTC
TRBV29-1	NA	TRBJ2-2	NA	CSVGFTGELFF	TGCAGCGTTGGGTTTACCGGGGAGCTGTTTTTT
TRBV4-1	NA	TRBJ1-3	NA	CASSRGFVGLSGNTIYF	TGCGCCAGCAGCCGGGGATTCGTGGGGCTCTCTGGAAACACCATATATTTT
TRBV4-2	NA	TRBJ2-4	NA	CASSLRLSGKNIQYF	TGTGCCAGCAGCCTGAGGCTTTCGGGCAAAAACATTCAGTACTTC
TRBV4-3	many	TRBJ1-1	NA	CASSQGGRVTEAFF	TGCGCCAGCAGCCAGGGAGGTAGGGTCACTGAAGCTTTCTTT
TRBV7-9	NA	TRBJ2-2	NA	CASSLTQYTGELFF	TGTGCCAGCAGCTTGACTCAGTACACCGGGGAGCTGTTTTTT
TRBV28	NA	TRBJ1-6	NA	CASSLSGSYNSPLHF	TGTGCCAGCAGTTTATCAGGGTCCTATAATTCACCCCTCCACTTT
TRBV7-2	NA	TRBJ2-7	TRBD1	CASRFGQGDYEQYF	TGTGCCAGCAGATTTGGACAGGGAGATTACGAGCAGTACTTC
TRBV5-1	NA	TRBJ2-5	TRBD1	CASSLPHRDREGYRETQYF	TGCGCCAGCAGCTTGCCGCACCGGGACAGGGAAGGTTACAGGGAGACCCAGTACTTC
TRBV12-5	NA	TRBJ2-7	TRBD1	CASGTGQGAHEQYF	TGTGCTAGTGGCACGGGACAGGGGGCCCACGAGCAGTACTTC
TRBV10-3	NA	TRBJ2-5	NA	CAISEPGIQETQYF	TGTGCCATCAGTGAGCCAGGCATACAAGAGACCCAGTACTTC
TRBV7-9	few	TRBJ2-5	TRBD2	CASSLGRTSETQYF	TGTGCCAGCAGCTTAGGCCGGACTAGCGAGACCCAGTACTTC
TRBV2	few	TRBJ1-2	NA	CASSEYGLDGYTF	TGTGCCAGCAGTGAATATGGGTTGGATGGCTACACCTTC
TRBV11-2	NA	TRBJ1-2	TRBD1	CASSADRGRGYTF	TGTGCCAGCAGCGCGGACAGGGGCCGTGGCTACACCTTC
TRBV28	NA	TRBJ2-2	NA	CASTAPNTGELFF	TGTGCCAGCACTGCCCCGAACACCGGGGAGCTGTTTTTT
TRBV7-2	NA	TRBJ1-6	NA	CASSSEIQSPLHF	TGTGCCAGCAGCTCCGAAATTCAATCACCCCTCCACTTT
TRBV4-2	few	TRBJ1-1	NA	CASSQTGRFTEAFF	TGTGCCAGCAGCCAAACAGGGAGATTCACTGAAGCTTTCTTT
TRBV30	NA	TRBJ1-5	NA	CAWSLSRDQPQHF	TGTGCCTGGAGTCTCAGCCGGGATCAGCCCCAGCATTTT
TRBV10-3	NA	TRBJ2-1	NA	CAISFSAGHYNEQFF	TGTGCCATCAGTTTCTCGGCAGGGCACTACAATGAGCAGTTCTTC
TRBV10-3	NA	TRBJ1-2	NA	CAISQSGQADGYTF	TGTGCCATCAGCCAATCCGGCCAGGCCGATGGCTACACCTTC
TRBV6-5	NA	TRBJ1-5	NA	CASSYRTGFDQHF	TGTGCCAGCAGTTACAGAACCGGCTTCGACCAGCATTTT
TRBV6-5	NA	TRBJ2-7	NA	CASRENYEQYF	TGTGCCAGCAGGGAGAACTACGAGCAGTACTTC
TRBV25-1	few	TRBJ1-4	NA	CASSRSIREKLFF	TGTGCCAGCAGTCGAAGTATTCGGGAAAAACTGTTTTTT
TRBV4-3	NA	TRBJ2-1	NA	CASSQRRLAGNEQFF	TGCGCCAGCAGCCAACGCCGATTAGCAGGGAATGAGCAGTTCTTC
TRBV27	NA	TRBJ2-4	NA	CASSLSGVAKNIQYF	TGTGCCAGCAGTTTATCCGGAGTAGCCAAAAACATTCAGTACTTC
TRBV5-1	NA	TRBJ2-1	NA	CASSLAQPGNEQFF	TGCGCCAGCAGCTTGGCTCAGCCGGGAAATGAGCAGTTCTTC
TRBV30	NA	TRBJ1-4	TRBD1	CAWSDNRGVRKLFF	TGTGCCTGGAGTGATAACAGGGGGGTGAGGAAACTGTTTTTT
TRBV2	NA	TRBJ1-1	NA	CASSGDGNTEAFF	TGTGCCAGCAGTGGGGATGGGAACACTGAAGCTTTCTTT
TRBV7-2	NA	TRBJ1-2	TRBD1	CASSSYRGTNYGYTF	TGTGCCAGCAGCTCGTACAGGGGCACTAACTATGGCTACACCTTC